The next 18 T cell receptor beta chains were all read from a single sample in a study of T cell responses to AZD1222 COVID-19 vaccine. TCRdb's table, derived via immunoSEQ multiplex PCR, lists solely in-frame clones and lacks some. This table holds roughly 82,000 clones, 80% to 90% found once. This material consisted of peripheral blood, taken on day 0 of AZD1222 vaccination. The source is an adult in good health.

The CDR3 bases are TGTGCCAGCAGCCAGGACGGAGAACGTGCAACTAATGAAAAACTGTTTTTT. This translates into CASSQDGERATNEKLFF. The V call is TRBV5-4, the J call TRBJ1-4; D call uncertain. The germline V gene has CDR1 SGHNT and CDR2 YYREEE (reference sequence). Trimming shortened V by 4 bases and J by 0 bases, and 16 bases separated the two germline ends. This CDR3 comprises 17 residues.

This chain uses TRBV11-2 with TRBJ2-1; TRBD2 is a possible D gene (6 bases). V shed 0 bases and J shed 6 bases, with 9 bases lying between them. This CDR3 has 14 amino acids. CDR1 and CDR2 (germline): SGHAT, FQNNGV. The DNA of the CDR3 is TGTGCCAGCAGCTTAGATCGGGAGCTCAATGAGCAGTTCTTC. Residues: CASSLDRELNEQFF.

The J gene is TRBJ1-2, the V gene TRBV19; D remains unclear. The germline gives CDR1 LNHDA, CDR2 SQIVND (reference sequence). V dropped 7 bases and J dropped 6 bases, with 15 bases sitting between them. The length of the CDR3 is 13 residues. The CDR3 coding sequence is TGTGCCAGTACCCCGACGGGAGGACATGGCTACACCTTC. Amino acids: CASTPTGGHGYTF.

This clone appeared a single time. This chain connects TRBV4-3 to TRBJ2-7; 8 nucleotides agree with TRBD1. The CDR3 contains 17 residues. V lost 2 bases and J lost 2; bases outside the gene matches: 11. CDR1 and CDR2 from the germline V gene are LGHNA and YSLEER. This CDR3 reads CASSQRVSGTGTYEQYF. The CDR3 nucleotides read TGCGCCAGCAGCCAAAGGGTCTCAGGGACAGGTACCTACGAGCAGTACTTC.

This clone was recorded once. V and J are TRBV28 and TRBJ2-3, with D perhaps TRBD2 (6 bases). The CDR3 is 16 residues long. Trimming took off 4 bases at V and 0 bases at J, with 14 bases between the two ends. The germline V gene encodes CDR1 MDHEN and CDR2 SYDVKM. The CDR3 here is CASSSDRTTSTDTQYF. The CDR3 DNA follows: TGTGCCAGCAGTTCCGACCGGACTACTAGCACAGATACGCAGTATTTT. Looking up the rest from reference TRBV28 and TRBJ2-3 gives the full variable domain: DVKVTQSSRYLVKRTGEKVFLECVQDMDHENMFWYRQDPGLGLRLIYFSYDVKMKEKGDIPEGYSVSREKKERFSLILESASTNQTSMYLCASSSDRTTSTDTQYFGPGTRLTVL.

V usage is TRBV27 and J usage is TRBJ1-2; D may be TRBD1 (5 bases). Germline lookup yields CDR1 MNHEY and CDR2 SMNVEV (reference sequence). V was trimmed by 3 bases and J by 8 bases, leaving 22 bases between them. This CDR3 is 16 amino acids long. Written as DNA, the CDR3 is TGTGCCAGCAGTTTCTACCCAATATCAGGGTGGCCCGGCTACACCTTC. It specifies CASSFYPISGWPGYTF.

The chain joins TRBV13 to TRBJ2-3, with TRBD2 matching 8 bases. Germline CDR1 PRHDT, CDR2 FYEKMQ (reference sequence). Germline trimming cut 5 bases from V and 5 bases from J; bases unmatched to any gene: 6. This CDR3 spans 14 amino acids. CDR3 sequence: CASSPGGLGDTQYF. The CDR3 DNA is TGTGCCAGCAGCCCGGGAGGGTTGGGAGATACGCAGTATTTT.

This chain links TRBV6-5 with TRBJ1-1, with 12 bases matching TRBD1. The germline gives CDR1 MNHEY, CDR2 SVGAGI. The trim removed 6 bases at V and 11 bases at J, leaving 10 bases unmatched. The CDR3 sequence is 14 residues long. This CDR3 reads CASSPGTGGARAFF. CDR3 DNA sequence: TGTGCCAGCAGCCCCGGGACAGGGGGCGCGCGGGCTTTCTTT.

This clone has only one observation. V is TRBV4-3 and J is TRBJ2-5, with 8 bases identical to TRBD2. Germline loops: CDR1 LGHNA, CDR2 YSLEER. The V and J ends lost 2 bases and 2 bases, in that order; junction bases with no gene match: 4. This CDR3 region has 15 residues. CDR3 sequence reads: CASSQRGGGQETQYF. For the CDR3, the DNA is TGCGCCAGCAGCCAAAGAGGCGGGGGGCAAGAGACCCAGTACTTC.

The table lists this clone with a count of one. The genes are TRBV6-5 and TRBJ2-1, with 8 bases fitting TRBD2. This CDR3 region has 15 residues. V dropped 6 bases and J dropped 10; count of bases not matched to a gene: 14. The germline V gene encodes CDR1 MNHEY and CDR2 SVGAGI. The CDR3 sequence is CASRDPGLEGVEQFF. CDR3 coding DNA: TGTGCCAGCAGGGACCCGGGACTAGAAGGTGTGGAGCAGTTCTTC.

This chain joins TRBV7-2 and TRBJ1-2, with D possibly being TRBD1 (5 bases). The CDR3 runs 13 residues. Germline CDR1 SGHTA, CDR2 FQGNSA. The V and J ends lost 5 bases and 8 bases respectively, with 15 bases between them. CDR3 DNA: TGTGCCAGCAGCGCCCTTGGGGCTCTCGGCTACACCTTC. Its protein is CASSALGALGYTF.

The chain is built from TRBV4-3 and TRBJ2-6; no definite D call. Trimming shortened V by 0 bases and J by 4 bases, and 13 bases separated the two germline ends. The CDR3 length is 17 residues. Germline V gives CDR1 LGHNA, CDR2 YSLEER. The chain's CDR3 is CASSQDAAFTGANVLTF. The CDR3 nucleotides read TGCGCCAGCAGCCAAGATGCAGCCTTCACAGGGGCCAACGTCCTGACTTTC.

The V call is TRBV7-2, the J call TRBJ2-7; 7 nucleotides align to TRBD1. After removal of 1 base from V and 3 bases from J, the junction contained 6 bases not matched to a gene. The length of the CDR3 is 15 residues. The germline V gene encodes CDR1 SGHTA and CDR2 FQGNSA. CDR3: CASSLGQGVSYEQYF. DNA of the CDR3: TGTGCCAGCAGCTTAGGGCAGGGGGTGAGCTACGAGCAGTACTTC.

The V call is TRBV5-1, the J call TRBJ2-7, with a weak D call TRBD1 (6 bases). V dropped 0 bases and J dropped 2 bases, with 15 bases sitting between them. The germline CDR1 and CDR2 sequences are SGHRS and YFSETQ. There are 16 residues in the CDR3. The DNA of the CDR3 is TGCGCCAGCAGCTTGGCCGGGGTGTCAGGGGCCTACGAGCAGTACTTC. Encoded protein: CASSLAGVSGAYEQYF.

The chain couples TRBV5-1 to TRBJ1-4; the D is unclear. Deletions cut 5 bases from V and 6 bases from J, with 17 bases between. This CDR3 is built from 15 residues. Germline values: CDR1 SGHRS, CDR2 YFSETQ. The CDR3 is CASRRTFTWDEKLFF. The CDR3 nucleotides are TGCGCCAGCAGAAGGACCTTTACTTGGGATGAAAAACTGTTTTTT. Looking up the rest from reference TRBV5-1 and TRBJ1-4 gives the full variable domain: KAGVTQTPRYLIKTRGQQVTLSCSPISGHRSVSWYQQTPGQGLQFLFEYFSETQRNKGNFPGRFSGRQFSNSRSEMNVSTLELGDSALYLCASRRTFTWDEKLFFGSGTQLSVL.

The CDR3 protein is CSVDGQGSYNEQFF. CDR3 DNA: TGCAGCGTTGATGGCCAGGGGAGCTACAATGAGCAGTTCTTC. The rearrangement uses TRBV29-1 and TRBJ2-1; D possibly corresponds to TRBD1 (6 bases). The ends were cut back, 3 bases at V and 3 bases at J, with 12 bases in the middle. Looked up from germline, CDR1 is SQVTM and CDR2 is ANQGSEA. The CDR3 length is 14 residues.

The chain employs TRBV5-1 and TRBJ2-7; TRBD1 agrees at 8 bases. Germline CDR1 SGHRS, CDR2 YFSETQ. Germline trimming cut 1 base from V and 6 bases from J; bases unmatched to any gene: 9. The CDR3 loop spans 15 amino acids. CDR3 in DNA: TGCGCCAGCAGCTTGACCGGGACAGGAGGTGGCGAGCAGTACTTC. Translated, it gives CASSLTGTGGGEQYF.

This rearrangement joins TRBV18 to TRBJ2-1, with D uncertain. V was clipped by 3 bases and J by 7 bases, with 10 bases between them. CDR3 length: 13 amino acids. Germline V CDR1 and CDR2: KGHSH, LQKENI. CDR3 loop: CASSPPVGNEQFF. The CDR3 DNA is TGTGCCAGCTCACCCCCCGTGGGTAATGAGCAGTTCTTC.